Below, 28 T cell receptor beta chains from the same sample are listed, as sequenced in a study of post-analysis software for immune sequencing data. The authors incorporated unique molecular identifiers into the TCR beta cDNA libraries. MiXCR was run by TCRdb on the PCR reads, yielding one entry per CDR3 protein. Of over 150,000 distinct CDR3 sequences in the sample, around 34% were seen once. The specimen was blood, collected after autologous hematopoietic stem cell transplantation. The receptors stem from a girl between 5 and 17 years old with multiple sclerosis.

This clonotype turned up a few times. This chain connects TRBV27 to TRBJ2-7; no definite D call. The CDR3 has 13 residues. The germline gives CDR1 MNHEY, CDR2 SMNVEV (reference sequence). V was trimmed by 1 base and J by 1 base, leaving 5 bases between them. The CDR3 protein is CASSLYSSYEQYF. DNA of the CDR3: TGTGCCAGCAGTTTATACTCGTCCTACGAGCAGTACTTC.

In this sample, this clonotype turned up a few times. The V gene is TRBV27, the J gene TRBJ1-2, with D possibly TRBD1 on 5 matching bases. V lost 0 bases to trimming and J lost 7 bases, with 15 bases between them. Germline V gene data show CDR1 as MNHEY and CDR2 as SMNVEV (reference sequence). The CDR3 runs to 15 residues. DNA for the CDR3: TGTGCCAGCAGTTTATCGTCGTCAGGGCCCAGTGGCTACACCTTC. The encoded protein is CASSLSSSGPSGYTF.

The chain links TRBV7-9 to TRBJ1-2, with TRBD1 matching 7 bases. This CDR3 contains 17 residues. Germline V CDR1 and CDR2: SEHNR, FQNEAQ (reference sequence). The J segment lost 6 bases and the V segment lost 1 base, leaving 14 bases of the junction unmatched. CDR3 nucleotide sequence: TGTGCCAGCAGCTTAGGCCCTCGGACAGGAACGAAGGATGGCTACACCTTC. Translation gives CASSLGPRTGTKDGYTF.

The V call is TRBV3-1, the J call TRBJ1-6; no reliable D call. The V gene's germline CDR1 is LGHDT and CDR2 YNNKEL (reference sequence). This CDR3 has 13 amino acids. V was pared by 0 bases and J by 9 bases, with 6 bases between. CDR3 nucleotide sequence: TGTGCCAGCAGCCAAGACAGAGGTTCACCCCTCCACTTT. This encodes CASSQDRGSPLHF.

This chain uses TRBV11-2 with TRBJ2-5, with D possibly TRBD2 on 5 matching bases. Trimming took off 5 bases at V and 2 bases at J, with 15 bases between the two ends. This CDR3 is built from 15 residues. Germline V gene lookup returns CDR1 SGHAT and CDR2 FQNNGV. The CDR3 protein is CASSPAGNTQETQYF. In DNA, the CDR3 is TGTGCCAGCAGCCCAGCCGGGAACACTCAAGAGACCCAGTACTTC.

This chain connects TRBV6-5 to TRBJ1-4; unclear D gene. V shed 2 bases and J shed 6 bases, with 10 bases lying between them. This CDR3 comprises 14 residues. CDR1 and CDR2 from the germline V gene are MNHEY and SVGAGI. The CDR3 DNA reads TGTGCCAGCAGTTACGGGAGCGACCATGAAAAACTGTTTTTT. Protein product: CASSYGSDHEKLFF.

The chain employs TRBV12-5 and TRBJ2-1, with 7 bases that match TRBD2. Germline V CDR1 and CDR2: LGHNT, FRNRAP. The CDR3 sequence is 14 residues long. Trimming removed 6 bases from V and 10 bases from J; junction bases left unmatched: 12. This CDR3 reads CASGLDGGRAEQFF. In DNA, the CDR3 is TGTGCTAGTGGCCTGGACGGCGGGAGAGCCGAGCAGTTCTTC. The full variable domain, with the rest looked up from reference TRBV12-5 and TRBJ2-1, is DARVTQTPRHKVTEMGQEVTMRCQPILGHNTVFWYRQTMMQGLELLAYFRNRAPLDDSGMPKDRFSAEMPDATLATLKIQPSEPRDSAVYFCASGLDGGRAEQFFGPGTRLTVL.

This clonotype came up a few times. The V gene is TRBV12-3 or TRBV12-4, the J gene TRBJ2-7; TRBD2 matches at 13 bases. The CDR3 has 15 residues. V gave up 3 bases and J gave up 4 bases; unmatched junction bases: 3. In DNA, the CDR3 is TGTGCCAGCAGTTTGGGACTAGCGGGACAGTACGAGCAGTACTTC. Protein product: CASSLGLAGQYEQYF.

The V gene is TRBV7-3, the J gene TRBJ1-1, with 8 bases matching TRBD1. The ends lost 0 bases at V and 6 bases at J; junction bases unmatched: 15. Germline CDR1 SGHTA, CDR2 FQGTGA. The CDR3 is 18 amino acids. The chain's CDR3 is CASSLTHDIQGVRAEAFF. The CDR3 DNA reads TGTGCCAGCAGCTTAACCCACGACATACAGGGGGTGAGGGCTGAAGCTTTCTTT.

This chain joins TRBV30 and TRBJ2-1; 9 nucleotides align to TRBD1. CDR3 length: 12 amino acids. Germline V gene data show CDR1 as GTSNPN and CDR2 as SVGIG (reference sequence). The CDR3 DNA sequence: TGTGCGCGACAGGGGGGCTACAATGAGCAGTTCTTC. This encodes CARQGGYNEQFF. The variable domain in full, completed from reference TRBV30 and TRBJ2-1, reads SQTIHQWPATLVQPVGSPLSLECTVEGTSNPNLYWYRQAAGRGLQLLFYSVGIGQISSEVPQNLSASRPQDRQFILSSKKLLLSDSGFYLCARQGGYNEQFFGPGTRLTVL.

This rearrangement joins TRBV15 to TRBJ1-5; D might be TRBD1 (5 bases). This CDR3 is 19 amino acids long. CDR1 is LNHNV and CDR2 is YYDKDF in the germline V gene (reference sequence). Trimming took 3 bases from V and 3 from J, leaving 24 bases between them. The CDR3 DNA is TGTGCCACCAGCAGTCCCGAGGGGTGGCCGCTCAACCCCAATCAGCCCCAGCATTTT. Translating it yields CATSSPEGWPLNPNQPQHF.

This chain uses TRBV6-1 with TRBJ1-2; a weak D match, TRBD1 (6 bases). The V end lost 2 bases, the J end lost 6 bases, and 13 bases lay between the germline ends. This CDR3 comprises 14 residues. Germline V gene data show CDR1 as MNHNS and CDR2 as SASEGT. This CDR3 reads CASSESPGEDGYTF. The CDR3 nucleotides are TGTGCCAGCAGTGAAAGTCCAGGGGAGGATGGCTACACCTTC.

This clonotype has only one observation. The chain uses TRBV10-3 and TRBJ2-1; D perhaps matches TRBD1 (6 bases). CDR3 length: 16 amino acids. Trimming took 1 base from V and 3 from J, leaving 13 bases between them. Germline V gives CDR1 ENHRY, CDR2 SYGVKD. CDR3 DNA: TGTGCCATCAGTGAGTTGTTGGGGGCCCACTACAATGAGCAGTTCTTC. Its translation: CAISELLGAHYNEQFF.

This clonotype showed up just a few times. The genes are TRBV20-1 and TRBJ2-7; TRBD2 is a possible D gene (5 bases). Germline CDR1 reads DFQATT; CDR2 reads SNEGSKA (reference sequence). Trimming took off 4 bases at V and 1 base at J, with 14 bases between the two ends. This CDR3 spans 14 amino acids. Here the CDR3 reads CSATAGDGSYEQYF. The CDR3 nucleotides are TGCAGTGCTACAGCCGGGGATGGGTCCTACGAGCAGTACTTC.

The CDR3 nucleotides read TGTGCCAGCAGCCCCTCAGGGGGAGGGTATGGCTACACCTTC. Its protein is CASSPSGGGYGYTF. This sequence joins TRBV12-3 or TRBV12-4 and TRBJ1-2, with 7 bases lining up with TRBD1. This CDR3 is built from 14 residues. The V and J ends lost 6 bases and 5 bases, in that order; junction bases with no gene match: 9.

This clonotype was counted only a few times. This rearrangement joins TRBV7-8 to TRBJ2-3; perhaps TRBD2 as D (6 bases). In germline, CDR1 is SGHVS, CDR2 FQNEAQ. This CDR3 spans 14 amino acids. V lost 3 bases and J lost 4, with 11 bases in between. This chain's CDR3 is CASSFPSSADTQYF. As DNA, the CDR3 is TGTGCCAGCAGCTTCCCTTCTAGCGCAGATACGCAGTATTTT.

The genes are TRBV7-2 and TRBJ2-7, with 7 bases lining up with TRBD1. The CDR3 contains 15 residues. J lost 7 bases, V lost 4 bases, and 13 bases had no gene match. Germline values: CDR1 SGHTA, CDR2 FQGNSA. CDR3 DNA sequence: TGTGCCAGCAGCTCCGGGACAGAGTCCTACAATGAGCAGTACTTC. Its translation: CASSSGTESYNEQYF.

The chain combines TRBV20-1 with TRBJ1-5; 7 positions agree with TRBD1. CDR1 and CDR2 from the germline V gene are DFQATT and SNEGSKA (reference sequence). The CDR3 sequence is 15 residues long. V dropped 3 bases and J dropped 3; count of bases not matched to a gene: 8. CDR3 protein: CSAREGGANNQPQHF. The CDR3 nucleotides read TGCAGTGCTAGGGAAGGGGGCGCGAACAATCAGCCCCAGCATTTT.

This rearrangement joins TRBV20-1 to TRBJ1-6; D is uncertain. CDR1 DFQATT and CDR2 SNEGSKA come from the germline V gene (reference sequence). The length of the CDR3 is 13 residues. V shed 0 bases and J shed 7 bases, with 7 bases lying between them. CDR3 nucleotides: TGCAGTGCTAGAGAAGGGAGGAATTCACCCCTCCACTTT. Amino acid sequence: CSAREGRNSPLHF.

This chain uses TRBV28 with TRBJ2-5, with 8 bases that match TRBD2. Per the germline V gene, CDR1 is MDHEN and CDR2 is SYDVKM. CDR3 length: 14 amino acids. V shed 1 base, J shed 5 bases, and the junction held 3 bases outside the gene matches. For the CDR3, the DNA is TGTGCCAGCAGTTTATTTAGCGGGAAGGAGACCCAGTACTTC. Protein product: CASSLFSGKETQYF. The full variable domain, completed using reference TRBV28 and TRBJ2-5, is DVKVTQSSRYLVKRTGEKVFLECVQDMDHENMFWYRQDPGLGLRLIYFSYDVKMKEKGDIPEGYSVSREKKERFSLILESASTNQTSMYLCASSLFSGKETQYFGPGTRLLVL.

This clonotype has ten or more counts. The CDR3 sequence is CSVQGWRETQYF. In DNA form, the CDR3 reads TGCAGCGTCCAGGGTTGGCGAGAGACCCAGTACTTC. This rearrangement joins TRBV29-1 to TRBJ2-5; a possible D gene is TRBD1 (5 bases). This CDR3 is 12 amino acids long. V lost 6 bases and J 4 bases, leaving 12 bases between the germline ends. Per the germline V gene, CDR1 is SQVTM and CDR2 is ANQGSEA.

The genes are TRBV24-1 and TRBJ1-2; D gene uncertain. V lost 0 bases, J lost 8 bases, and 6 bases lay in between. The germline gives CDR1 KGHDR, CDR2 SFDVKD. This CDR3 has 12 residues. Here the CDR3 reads CATSDLSRGYTF. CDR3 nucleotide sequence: TGTGCCACCAGTGATTTGTCCAGGGGCTACACCTTC.

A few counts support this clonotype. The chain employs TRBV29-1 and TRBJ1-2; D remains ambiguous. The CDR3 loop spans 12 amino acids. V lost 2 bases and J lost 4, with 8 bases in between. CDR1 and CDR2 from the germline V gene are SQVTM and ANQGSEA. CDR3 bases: TGCAGCGTTGAAATGGGCACCTATGGCTACACCTTC. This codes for CSVEMGTYGYTF.

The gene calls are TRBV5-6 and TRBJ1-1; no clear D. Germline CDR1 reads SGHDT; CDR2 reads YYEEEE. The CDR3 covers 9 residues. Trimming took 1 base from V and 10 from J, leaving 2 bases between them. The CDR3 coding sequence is TGTGCCAGCAGCTTGCGAGCTTTCTTT. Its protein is CASSLRAFF.

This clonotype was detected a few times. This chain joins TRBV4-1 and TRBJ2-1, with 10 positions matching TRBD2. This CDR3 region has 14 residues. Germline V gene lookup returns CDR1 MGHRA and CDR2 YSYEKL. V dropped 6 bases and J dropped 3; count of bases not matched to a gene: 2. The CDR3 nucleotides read TGCGCCAGCAGTACTAGCGGGGTCTACAATGAGCAGTTCTTC. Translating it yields CASSTSGVYNEQFF.

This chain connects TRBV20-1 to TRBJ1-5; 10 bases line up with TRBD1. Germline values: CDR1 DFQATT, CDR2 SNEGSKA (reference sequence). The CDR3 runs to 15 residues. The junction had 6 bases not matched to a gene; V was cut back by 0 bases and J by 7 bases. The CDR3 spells CSAREGDRGSQPQHF. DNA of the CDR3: TGCAGTGCTAGAGAAGGGGACAGGGGTAGCCAGCCCCAGCATTTT.

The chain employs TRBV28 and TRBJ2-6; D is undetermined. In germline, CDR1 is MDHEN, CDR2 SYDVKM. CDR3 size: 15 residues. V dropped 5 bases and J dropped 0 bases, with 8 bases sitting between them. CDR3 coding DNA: TGTGCCAGCAGTCCCCTGGGCTCTGGGGCCAACGTCCTGACTTTC. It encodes CASSPLGSGANVLTF. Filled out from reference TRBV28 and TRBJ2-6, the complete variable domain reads DVKVTQSSRYLVKRTGEKVFLECVQDMDHENMFWYRQDPGLGLRLIYFSYDVKMKEKGDIPEGYSVSREKKERFSLILESASTNQTSMYLCASSPLGSGANVLTFGAGSRLTVL.

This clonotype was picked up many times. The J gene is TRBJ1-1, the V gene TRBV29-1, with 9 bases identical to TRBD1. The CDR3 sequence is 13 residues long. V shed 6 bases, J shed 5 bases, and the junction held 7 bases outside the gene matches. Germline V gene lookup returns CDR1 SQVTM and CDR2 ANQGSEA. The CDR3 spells CSVGQGEGTEAFF. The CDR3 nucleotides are TGCAGCGTGGGACAGGGCGAAGGTACTGAAGCTTTCTTT.